This T cell receptor (beta chain) stems from a study of blood T cell repertoires in COVID-19. Study-level background: Acute and convalescent COVID-19 specimens originated in the United States, Italy and Spain. T cells, B-cell-depleted T cells, or PBMCs supplied cDNA or gDNA.

Study processing details: Estimates of nucleated cell counts were drawn from the amplification of reference gene primers. Repertoires were generated with immunoSEQ multiplex PCR, while TCRdb's copy carries only in-frame clones and drops some. V, J and clone size are those of that table, while D and trimming were read from the DNA. This sample has more than 15,000 clones, with roughly 89% found just once. This CDR3 spans 15 amino acids. The V segment lost 3 bases and the J segment 4 bases; nucleotides outside the gene matches: 7. Germline CDR1 and CDR2: SGHNT and YYREEE (reference sequence). The sequenced material came from peripheral blood. The TCR was taken from a human donor in a cohort sampled during active COVID-19. This chain links TRBV5-4 with TRBJ2-7; 10 bases align to TRBD2. The CDR3: CASSSPGLAPYEQYF. In nucleotides, the CDR3 is TGTGCCAGCAGCTCACCGGGACTAGCGCCTTACGAGCAGTACTTC. Variable domain in full (rest from reference TRBV5-4 and TRBJ2-7): ETGVTQSPTHLIKTRGQQVTLRCSSQSGHNTVSWYQQALGQGPQFIFQYYREEENGRGNFPPRFSGLQFPNYSSELNVNALELDDSALYLCASSSPGLAPYEQYFGPGTRLTVT.